The 27 T cell receptor beta chains given below trace back to one sample, sequenced in a study of cytomegalovirus exposure and HLA in healthy donors. PCR amplification relied on 60 Vbeta primers (plus 13 Jbeta primers). The table came from immunoSEQ multiplex PCR; TCRdb's copy has only in-frame clones and leaves some out. The sample contains about 190,000 clones, 65% to 90% of which appear only once. Sequenced material: PBMCs. The receptors were sampled from a middle-aged man in good health and CMV-seropositive.

The gene calls are TRBV5-4 and TRBJ1-1, with 7 nucleotides matching TRBD1. Germline V lookup: CDR1 SGHNT, CDR2 YYREEE (reference sequence). V lost 3 bases to trimming and J lost 5 bases; unmatched junction nucleotides: 10. The CDR3 length is 15 residues. DNA of the CDR3: TGTGCCAGCAGCTCGGGGTCAGGGGGGTTTACTGAAGCTTTCTTT. This translates into CASSSGSGGFTEAFF.

The chain combines TRBV6-6 with TRBJ2-1; D is possibly TRBD1 (5 bases). The CDR3 extends over 16 amino acids. Germline lookup yields CDR1 MNHNY and CDR2 SVGAGI (reference sequence). V was clipped by 5 bases and J by 5 bases, with 19 bases between them. This CDR3 reads CASSQNRRRADNEQFF. CDR3 coding DNA: TGTGCCAGCAGTCAAAACAGGCGCAGGGCGGACAATGAGCAGTTCTTC.

The chain carries TRBV7-2 and TRBJ1-5, with a tentative D call TRBD1 (6 bases). The length of the CDR3 is 12 residues. Germline V gene data show CDR1 as SGHTA and CDR2 as FQGNSA. With 5 bases removed from V and 13 bases from J, the gap between germline ends came to 15 bases. The CDR3 spells CASSLNGQTQHF. In DNA, the CDR3 is TGTGCCAGCAGCCTCAACGGACAGACACAGCATTTT.

The V call is TRBV9, the J call TRBJ2-3; 11 bases are a match to TRBD2. Trimming at V came to 3 bases and at J to 0 bases, leaving 3 bases not matched to a gene. The CDR3 totals 16 residues. Germline assignment: CDR1 SGDLS and CDR2 YYNGEE. This CDR3 is CASSGLAGGSTDTQYF. The CDR3 DNA sequence: TGTGCCAGCAGCGGATTAGCGGGGGGGAGCACAGATACGCAGTATTTT.

The V call is TRBV5-1, the J call TRBJ1-4, with TRBD1 as a possible D gene (5 bases). Trimming removed 6 bases from V and 4 bases from J, with 10 bases in between. The V gene's germline CDR1 is SGHRS and CDR2 YFSETQ. The CDR3 consists of 13 residues. CDR3 DNA sequence: TGCGCCAGCACCCCAGGGAATAATGAAAAACTGTTTTTT. It codes for CASTPGNNEKLFF.

The chain uses TRBV19 and TRBJ1-6; D is possibly TRBD1 (6 bases). CDR1 and CDR2 (germline): LNHDA, SQIVND (reference sequence). The CDR3 has 15 amino acids. V gave up 5 bases and J gave up 0 bases, with 8 bases separating them. The CDR3 is CASSEGGSYNSPLHF. For the CDR3, the DNA is TGTGCCAGTAGTGAAGGGGGCTCCTATAATTCACCCCTCCACTTT.

The rearrangement joins TRBV7-9 to TRBJ1-3, with 9 nucleotides matching TRBD1. The CDR3 has 16 residues. CDR1 is SEHNR, CDR2 FQNEAQ, per germline (reference sequence). V was clipped by 1 base and J by 2 bases; unmatched bases: 3. Written as DNA, the CDR3 is TGTGCCAGCAGCTTAGGGGACAGGGAGACTGGAAACACCATATATTTT. Residues: CASSLGDRETGNTIYF.

The genes are TRBV11-2 and TRBJ1-2; D uncertain. V lost 0 bases and J 3 bases, leaving 8 bases between the germline ends. Germline values: CDR1 SGHAT, CDR2 FQNNGV. The CDR3 runs to 14 residues. CDR3 loop: CASSLDGPDYGYTF. The CDR3 DNA reads TGTGCCAGCAGCTTAGATGGGCCGGACTATGGCTACACCTTC.

The rearrangement joins TRBV7-6 to TRBJ1-3, with D perhaps matching TRBD1 (5 bases). The germline V and J ends were trimmed by 5 bases and 0 bases, with 11 bases remaining between them. This CDR3 contains 15 residues. Per germline, CDR1 SGHVS and CDR2 FNYEAQ. CDR3 region: CASSIDSFSGNTIYF. The CDR3 coding sequence is TGTGCCAGCAGCATCGACAGTTTCTCTGGAAACACCATATATTTT.

The V and J genes are TRBV27 and TRBJ1-5; D is ambiguous. CDR3 length: 14 amino acids. Deletions cut 6 bases from V and 1 base from J, with 10 bases between. Germline V gene data show CDR1 as MNHEY and CDR2 as SMNVEV (reference sequence). The CDR3 loop is CASSPGRSNQPQHF. In DNA form, the CDR3 reads TGTGCCAGCAGCCCCGGTCGAAGCAATCAGCCCCAGCATTTT.

This chain joins TRBV4-1 and TRBJ2-5, with TRBD1 as a possible D gene (5 bases). The J call is doubtful: the DNA matches TRBJ2-7 better. Germline V CDR1 and CDR2: MGHRA, YSYEKL. The CDR3 is 15 amino acids. The CDR3 protein is CASSQGIQGSYEQYF. The CDR3 DNA sequence: TGCGCCAGCAGCCAGGGGATCCAGGGATCCTACGAGCAGTACTTC.

The chain joins TRBV7-3 to TRBJ2-2, with TRBD1 as a possible D gene (6 bases). With 5 bases removed from V and 6 bases from J, the gap between germline ends came to 10 bases. This CDR3 region has 13 residues. Germline V CDR1 and CDR2: SGHTA, FQGTGA. The CDR3 region is CASSPTGPGELFF. The CDR3 DNA reads as TGTGCCAGCAGCCCAACAGGGCCCGGGGAGCTGTTTTTT.

V and J are TRBV6-5 and TRBJ2-3, with D possibly being TRBD2 (7 bases). The germline V gene encodes CDR1 MNHEY and CDR2 SVGAGI. This CDR3 is 14 amino acids long. Deletions cut 6 bases from V and 5 bases from J, with 15 bases between. CDR3 sequence (DNA): TGTGCCAGCAGCCCCCGGGGGGCGGAAGATACGCAGTATTTT. The encoded protein is CASSPRGAEDTQYF.

This clone was counted once. This rearrangement joins TRBV6-6 to TRBJ1-2; D gene uncertain. The CDR3 is made up of 13 amino acids. Germline-derived CDR1 and CDR2 are MNHNY and SVGAGI (reference sequence). Deletions cut 2 bases from V and 5 bases from J, with 9 bases between. CDR3 loop: CASSYPSEYGYTF. CDR3 sequence (DNA): TGTGCCAGCAGTTACCCCTCTGAGTATGGCTACACCTTC.

Comment on this clone: Other DNA sequences of this sample code for an identical CDR3. V usage is TRBV9 and J usage is TRBJ1-5, with D perhaps TRBD1 (5 bases). The germline V and J ends were trimmed by 0 bases and 0 bases, with 10 bases remaining between them. The germline gives CDR1 SGDLS, CDR2 YYNGEE. The CDR3 covers 16 residues. CDR3 protein: CASSVGAGNSNQPQHF. Written as DNA, the CDR3 is TGTGCCAGCAGCGTAGGGGCAGGGAATAGCAATCAGCCCCAGCATTTT.

The chain is built from TRBV5-1 and TRBJ2-3; D not resolved. Germline CDR1 reads SGHRS; CDR2 reads YFSETQ. The V gene lost 0 bases and the J gene lost 0 bases, with 8 bases spanning the gap. The CDR3 has 15 amino acids. The CDR3 sequence: CASSLEWPSTDTQYF. In DNA form, the CDR3 reads TGCGCCAGCAGCTTGGAATGGCCTAGCACAGATACGCAGTATTTT.

The V call is TRBV30, the J call TRBJ1-3, with TRBD1 matching 11 bases. Germline V lookup: CDR1 GTSNPN, CDR2 SVGIG (reference sequence). Trimming at V came to 3 bases and at J to 2 bases, leaving 12 bases not matched to a gene. The CDR3 covers 18 residues. The CDR3 DNA follows: TGTGCCTGGAGCTCTTGGACAGGGGGCACAGTCCCTGGAAACACCATATATTTT. Translated, it gives CAWSSWTGGTVPGNTIYF.

The chain couples TRBV6-5 to TRBJ2-2, with D perhaps TRBD1 (5 bases). Germline V gene sequence: CDR1 MNHEY, CDR2 SVGAGI. V shed 6 bases and J shed 5 bases, with 16 bases lying between them. The CDR3 extends over 15 amino acids. CDR3 sequence reads: CASRPRQGWTGELFF. In DNA form, the CDR3 reads TGTGCCAGCAGGCCTCGGCAGGGTTGGACCGGGGAGCTGTTTTTT.

Only a few counts were recorded for this clone. The CDR3, as DNA: TGTGCCAGCAGCCCCGCGACTAGCGGGGGTCAGACCCAGTACTTC. It yields the protein CASSPATSGGQTQYF. This chain joins TRBV11-2 and TRBJ2-5, with 12 nucleotides matching TRBD2. Trimming at V came to 5 bases and at J to 6 bases, leaving 7 bases not matched to a gene. This CDR3 is 15 amino acids long. The V gene's germline CDR1 is SGHAT and CDR2 FQNNGV.

J is TRBJ2-5 and V is TRBV7-2; 12 bases align to TRBD2. The ends lost 4 bases at V and 5 bases at J; junction bases unmatched: 5. This CDR3 comprises 15 residues. Germline assignment: CDR1 SGHTA and CDR2 FQGNSA. CDR3 region: CASSSLAGGQETQYF. Written as DNA, the CDR3 is TGTGCCAGCAGCTCCCTAGCGGGGGGGCAGGAGACCCAGTACTTC.

The chain has TRBV5-1 and TRBJ1-6; the D gene is possibly TRBD1 (6 bases). The germline CDR1 and CDR2 sequences are SGHRS and YFSETQ. Between the trimmed V and J ends, which lost 1 base and 7 bases, there was a span of 21 bases. The CDR3 contains 18 residues. This CDR3 is CASSLSPRGPPENSPLHF. For the CDR3, the DNA is TGCGCCAGCAGCTTGTCCCCCAGGGGCCCCCCGGAGAATTCACCCCTCCACTTT.

V gene TRBV30 combines with J gene TRBJ1-2, with TRBD1 as a possible D gene (5 bases). Germline CDR1 reads GTSNPN; CDR2 reads SVGIG (reference sequence). CDR3 length equals 12 residues. The V end lost 7 bases, the J end lost 4 bases, and 13 bases lay between the germline ends. As DNA, the CDR3 is TGTGCCTCCCAGGGCGGCTTCTATGGCTACACCTTC. Translation gives CASQGGFYGYTF.

The V gene is TRBV27, the J gene TRBJ1-2; 7 bases are shared with TRBD1. CDR3 length: 13 residues. J lost 3 bases, V lost 3 bases, and 1 base had no gene match. From germline, CDR1 is MNHEY and CDR2 SMNVEV (reference sequence). The CDR3 DNA reads as TGTGCCAGCAGTTTGCAGGGGGACTATGGCTACACCTTC. Protein sequence: CASSLQGDYGYTF.

The rearrangement joins TRBV4-3 to TRBJ1-5; D is possibly TRBD1 (5 bases). This CDR3 contains 13 residues. The ends were cut back, 3 bases at V and 11 bases at J, with 14 bases in the middle. Germline V gives CDR1 LGHNA, CDR2 YSLEER. The DNA of the CDR3 is TGCGCCAGCAGCCAGGGACGGCGGGGGGCCCAGCATTTT. The encoded protein is CASSQGRRGAQHF.

J is TRBJ2-3 and V is TRBV5-4; the match to TRBD2 covers 13 bases. CDR1 and CDR2 from the germline V gene are SGHNT and YYREEE (reference sequence). The V segment lost 3 bases and the J segment 4 bases; nucleotides outside the gene matches: 5. The CDR3 sequence is 16 residues long. The CDR3 DNA sequence: TGTGCCAGCAGCTCCTGGACTAGCGGGGGACCAGATACGCAGTATTTT. As protein: CASSSWTSGGPDTQYF.

The rearrangement joins TRBV7-2 to TRBJ1-5; a possible D gene is TRBD1 (5 bases). CDR3 length: 15 amino acids. CDR1 and CDR2 (germline): SGHTA, FQGNSA. V lost 2 bases and J 3 bases, leaving 11 bases between the germline ends. The CDR3 DNA is TGTGCCAGCAGCTTAAATCAGGGTTTCAATCAGCCCCAGCATTTT. It translates to CASSLNQGFNQPQHF.

The V and J genes are TRBV29-1 and TRBJ2-3; 12 nucleotides line up with TRBD2. The germline CDR1 and CDR2 sequences are SQVTM and ANQGSEA. The junction had 8 bases not matched to a gene; V was cut back by 6 bases and J by 4 bases. The CDR3 is made up of 15 amino acids. CDR3: CSVVGLAGLADTQYF. For the CDR3, the DNA is TGCAGCGTGGTAGGACTAGCGGGGTTGGCAGATACGCAGTATTTT.